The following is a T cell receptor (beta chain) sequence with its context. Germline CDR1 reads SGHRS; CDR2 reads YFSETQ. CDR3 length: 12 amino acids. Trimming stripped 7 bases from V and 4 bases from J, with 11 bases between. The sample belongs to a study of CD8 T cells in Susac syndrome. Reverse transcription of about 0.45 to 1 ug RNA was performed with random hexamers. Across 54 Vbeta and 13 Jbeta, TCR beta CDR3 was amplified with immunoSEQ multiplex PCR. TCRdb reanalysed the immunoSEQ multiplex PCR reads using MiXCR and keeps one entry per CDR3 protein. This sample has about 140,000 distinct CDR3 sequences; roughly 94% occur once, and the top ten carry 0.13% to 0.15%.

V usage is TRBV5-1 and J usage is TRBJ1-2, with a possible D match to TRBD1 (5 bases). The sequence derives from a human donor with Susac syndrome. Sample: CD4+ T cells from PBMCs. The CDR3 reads CASGREGYGYTF. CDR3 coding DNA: TGCGCCAGCGGCAGGGAGGGCTATGGCTACACCTTC.